The sequence of this TCR beta chain was determined in a study of glioma-infiltrating T cells after dendritic cell vaccination. V was pared by 1 base and J by 0 bases, with 8 bases between. Germline lookup yields CDR1 SGHRS and CDR2 YFSETQ. The CDR3 runs 14 residues. Assay: immunoSEQ multiplex PCR; the TCRdb copy retains only in-frame clones and omits some. The data show about 92,000 clones, more than 75% seen once. The source was blood, collected before dendritic cell vaccination. The TCR sequence derives from a human donor with glioblastoma. The genes are TRBV5-1 and TRBJ2-7, with D tentatively TRBD1 (6 bases). CDR3 nucleotides: TGCGCCAGCAGCTTGTGGGACACCTCCTACGAGCAGTACTTC. Protein: CASSLWDTSYEQYF.